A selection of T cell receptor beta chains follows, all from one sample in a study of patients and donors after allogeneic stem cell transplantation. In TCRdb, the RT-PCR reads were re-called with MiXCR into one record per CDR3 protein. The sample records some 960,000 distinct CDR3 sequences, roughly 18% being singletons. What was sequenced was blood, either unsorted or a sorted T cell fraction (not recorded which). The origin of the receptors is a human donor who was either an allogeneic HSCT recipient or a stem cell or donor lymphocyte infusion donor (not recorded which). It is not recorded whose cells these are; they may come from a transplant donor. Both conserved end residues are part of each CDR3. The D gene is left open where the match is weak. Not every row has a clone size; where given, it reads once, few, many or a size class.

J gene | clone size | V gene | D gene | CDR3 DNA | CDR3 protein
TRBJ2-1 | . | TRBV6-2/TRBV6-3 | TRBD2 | TGTGCCAGCGCTATAGCGGGGCCCAACAATGAGCAGTTCTTC | CASAIAGPNNEQFF
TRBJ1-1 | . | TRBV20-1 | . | TGCAGTGCTAGTTTGTTGGGGGGCACAGCTTTCTTT | CSASLLGGTAFF
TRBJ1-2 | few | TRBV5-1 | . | TGCGCCAGCAGCTTGGGGTCCGGGTCCTTTGGCGGCTACACCTTC | CASSLGSGSFGGYTF
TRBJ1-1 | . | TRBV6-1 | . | TGTGCCAGCATCCCCCCTGGGAACACTGAAGCTTTCTTT | CASIPPGNTEAFF
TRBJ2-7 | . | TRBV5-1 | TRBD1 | TGCGCCAGCAGCCGGCCGCCGGGACAGGGCCCCCTCTCTCAGGAGCAGTACTTC | CASSRPPGQGPLSQEQYF
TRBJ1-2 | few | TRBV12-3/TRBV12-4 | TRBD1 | TGTGCCAGCAGTTCCAGGGGACAGCCAGTTAACTATGGCTACACCTTC | CASSSRGQPVNYGYTF
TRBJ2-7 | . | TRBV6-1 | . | TGTGCCAGCAGTGGATCCCCGGGCCCCGGGGAGCAGTACTTC | CASSGSPGPGEQYF
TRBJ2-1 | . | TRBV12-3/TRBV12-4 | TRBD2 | TGTGCCAGCAGCGGCACCGGGAGGGCGTTATATGGTGAGCAGTTCTTC | CASSGTGRALYGEQFF
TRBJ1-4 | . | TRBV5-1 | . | TGCGCCAGCAGCTTGGCTAACTGGGGAGGGGAAAAACTGTTTTTT | CASSLANWGGEKLFF
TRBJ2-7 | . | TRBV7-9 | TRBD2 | TGTGCCAGCAGCTTAGCACTAGCGGGAGAAAAGTACGAGCAGTACTTC | CASSLALAGEKYEQYF
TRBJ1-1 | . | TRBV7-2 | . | TGTGCCAGCACCGGGCCCAGACAGGCGAACACTGAAGCTTTCTTT | CASTGPRQANTEAFF
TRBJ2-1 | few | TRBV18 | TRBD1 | TGTGCCAGCTCAGCACTAGGGGGCTTTGAGCAGTTCTTC | CASSALGGFEQFF
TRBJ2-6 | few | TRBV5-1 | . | TGCGCCAGCAGCTTGTACGCTGGGATAGGGGCCAACGTCCTGACTTTC | CASSLYAGIGANVLTF
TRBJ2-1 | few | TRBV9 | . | TGTGCCAGCAGCGTAGATGGGACCCGGGGGTTTAATGAGCAGTTCTTC | CASSVDGTRGFNEQFF
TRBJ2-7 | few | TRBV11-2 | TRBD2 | TGTGCCAGCAGCTCCTCTCCCGGGACTAGCGGGTTCGAGCAGTACTTC | CASSSSPGTSGFEQYF
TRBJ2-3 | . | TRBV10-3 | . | TGTGCCATCACCGGGGAGGTCACAGATACGCAGTATTTT | CAITGEVTDTQYF
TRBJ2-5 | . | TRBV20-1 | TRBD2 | TGCAGCGGTCTGGGACTAGCAATAGAGACCCAGTACTTC | CSGLGLAIETQYF
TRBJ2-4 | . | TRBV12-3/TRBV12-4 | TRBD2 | TGTGCCAGCAGTTGGAGCGGGAGGGCCGAGGATGACATTCAGTACTTC | CASSWSGRAEDDIQYF
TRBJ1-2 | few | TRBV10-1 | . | TGCGCCAGCAGTGAGTTGGAGGGACCAGACTATGGCTACACCTTC | CASSELEGPDYGYTF
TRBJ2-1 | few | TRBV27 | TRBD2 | TGTGCCAGCAGTTGGGCTAGCGGGGGTGAGCAGTTCTTC | CASSWASGGEQFF
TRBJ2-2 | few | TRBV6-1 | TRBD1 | TGTGCCAGCAGTCGACAGGGGTGGCCCGGGGAGCTGTTTTTT | CASSRQGWPGELFF
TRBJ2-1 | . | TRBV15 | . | TGTGCCACCAGCAGAGCCTTTTCGAGCTCCTACAATGAGCAGTTCTTC | CATSRAFSSSYNEQFF
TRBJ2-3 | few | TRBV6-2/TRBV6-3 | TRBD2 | TGTGCCAGCACGGTAGCGGGGCTGCCAGATACGCAGTATTTT | CASTVAGLPDTQYF
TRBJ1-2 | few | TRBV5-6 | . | TGTGCCAGCAGCTTGGAGGGGTATAACTATGGCTACACCTTC | CASSLEGYNYGYTF
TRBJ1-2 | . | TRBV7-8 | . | TGTGCCAGCAGCTTAGGCCAGGTCGGCTATGGCTACACCTTC | CASSLGQVGYGYTF
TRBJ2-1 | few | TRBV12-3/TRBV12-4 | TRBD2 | TGTGCCAGCAGTTTGACTAGCGAGGACAATGAGCAGTTCTTC | CASSLTSEDNEQFF
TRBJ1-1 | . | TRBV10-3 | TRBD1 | TGTGCCATCAGTCGTACAGGGGCCACGAATGCTTTCTTT | CAISRTGATNAFF
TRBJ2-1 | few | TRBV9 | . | TGTGCCAGCAGCCAGCGGGGACAGAGCTCCTACAATGAGCAGTTCTTC | CASSQRGQSSYNEQFF
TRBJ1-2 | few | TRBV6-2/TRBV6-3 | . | TGTGCCAGCAGTTCCTCCGGCCTATCCGGTTATGGCTACACCTTC | CASSSSGLSGYGYTF
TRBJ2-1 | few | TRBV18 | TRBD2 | TGTGCCAGCTCACCGAATTGGACTAGCGGAAATGAGCAGTTCTTC | CASSPNWTSGNEQFF
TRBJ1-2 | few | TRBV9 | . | TGTGCCAGCAGCGTAGCGGCTAACTATGGCTACACCTTC | CASSVAANYGYTF
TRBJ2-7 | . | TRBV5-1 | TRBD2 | TGCGCCAGCAGCTCTAGGACTAGCGACTACGAGCAGTACTTC | CASSSRTSDYEQYF
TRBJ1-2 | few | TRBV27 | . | TGTGCCAGCAGTTCGTGGGGCCATGGCTACACCTTC | CASSSWGHGYTF